The entry below gives a single T cell receptor (beta chain) sequence along with its context. This sample stems from a study of cytomegalovirus exposure and HLA in healthy donors. Donors likely had unrecorded immune exposures despite being nominally healthy when sampled. With 60 Vbeta and 13 Jbeta primers, the PCR was carried out. TCRdb's table, derived via immunoSEQ multiplex PCR, lists solely in-frame clones and lacks some. The sample includes 70,000 to 90,000 clones, approximately 75% seen only once; the top ten take more than 3.5%. This CDR3 comprises 16 residues. V lost 4 bases, J lost 5 bases, and 12 bases stayed unmatched. Germline V gene sequence: CDR1 MGHDK, CDR2 SYGVNS.

The sequencing sample was made of PBMCs. The TCR was taken from a man in his 60s in good health and CMV-seronegative. V and J are TRBV25-1 and TRBJ2-5, with 8 bases identical to TRBD1. CDR3 in amino acids: CASSVQWTGSGETQYF. The CDR3 nucleotides are TGTGCCAGCAGTGTACAATGGACAGGGTCGGGGGAGACCCAGTACTTC.